Listed below are T cell receptor beta chains from one sample, sequenced in a study of beta chain features in type 1 diabetes. Only in-frame clones appear in the TCRdb table, and some are missing; sequencing was by immunoSEQ multiplex PCR. The sample records 300,000 to 400,000 clones, 9.5% to 12% being singletons. Source material: naive CD4+ T cells from blood. The receptors stem from a woman under 40 in good health. Both conserved end residues are part of each CDR3.

V	J	CDR3
TRBV18	TRBJ2-7	CASSPFGLAGALNEQYF
TRBV30	TRBJ2-4	CAWSTSGSGAKNIQYF
TRBV10-3	TRBJ2-4	CAISESMEGLAKNIQYF
TRBV18	TRBJ2-1	CASSPIFRGNEQFF
TRBV7-2	TRBJ1-5	CASSTGDRARPQHF
TRBV7-9	TRBJ2-5	CASSLATHRGDQETQYF
TRBV5-1	TRBJ2-7	CASSLTGTYEQYF
TRBV5-1	TRBJ2-1	CASSLVRDGGNEQFF
TRBV28	TRBJ2-3	CASSYSGFTDTQYF
TRBV7-9	TRBJ1-2	CASSSNYGYTF
TRBV6-6	TRBJ2-3	CASSWGGKTDTQYF
TRBV2	TRBJ2-7	CASKELGSRQYF
TRBV4-3	TRBJ2-7	CASSQDRGDEQYF
TRBV7-2	TRBJ2-5	CASSLTGLAEEYF
TRBV27	TRBJ2-5	CASSDRGSAQETQYF
TRBV28	TRBJ1-1	CATQGLFSEAFF
TRBV7-2	TRBJ2-7	CASSPGRGRAYF
TRBV27	TRBJ2-3	CASILYAVSGVTDTQYF
TRBV6-1	TRBJ1-5	CASSGTGFGQPQHF
TRBV6-5	TRBJ2-7	CASSKRGTGVAEQYF
TRBV28	TRBJ1-4	CASSPRTGVAEKLFF
TRBV7-2	TRBJ2-5	CASSLNQWGSQETQYF
TRBV27	TRBJ2-1	CASTSDPGNEQFF
TRBV7-3	TRBJ2-3	CASSTGLAGSTDTQYF
TRBV11-3	TRBJ2-1	CASSSWLEGNEQFF
TRBV7-6	TRBJ1-5	CASSPQGDQPQHF
TRBV5-4	TRBJ2-5	CASSSSGRWSQYF
TRBV19	TRBJ2-7	CASSTDTYEQYF
TRBV7-9	TRBJ2-3	CASSSSSGSTDTQYF
TRBV5-6	TRBJ2-1	CASSLASGPYNEQFF
TRBV29-1	TRBJ2-1	CSALAGKSYNEQFF
TRBV4-3	TRBJ1-2	CASSQDSGTGFDGYTF
TRBV19	TRBJ1-5	CASSIGDRHYYSNQPQHF
TRBV5-8	TRBJ2-1	CASSSHQFSGTIVNEQFF
TRBV7-9	TRBJ2-1	CASSFPDRRSYNEQFF
TRBV4-3	TRBJ2-1	CASSQDALASNEQFF
TRBV7-2	TRBJ2-1	CASSLGLAGYNEQFF
TRBV30	TRBJ2-4	CAWSQARDIQYF
TRBV30	TRBJ2-1	CAWRAGQVTYNEQFF
TRBV29-1	TRBJ2-5	CSVEERTSEAMETQYF
TRBV28	TRBJ2-7	CASSLAQGTYEQYF
TRBV28	TRBJ2-7	CASSRPREGHEQYF
TRBV5-6	TRBJ1-5	CASSGRGQGYQPQHF
TRBV18	TRBJ2-1	CASSPRPGVGEQFF
TRBV9	TRBJ2-7	CASSVGSLAYEQYF
TRBV11-2	TRBJ2-4	CASSLGVERGGNIQYF
TRBV29-1	TRBJ1-2	CSVFGDGYTF
TRBV4-1	TRBJ1-1	CASSQDMGRRHTEAFF
TRBV12-5	TRBJ1-2	CASALTERDGYTF
TRBV28	TRBJ1-2	CASSSNGQNYGYTF
TRBV9	TRBJ2-2	CASSVVGTGLPGELFF
TRBV19	TRBJ2-7	CASSIGTGNAYEQYF
TRBV18	TRBJ2-7	CASSPIQTVSSGRGYEQYF
TRBV5-1	TRBJ2-3	CASSLGLAADTQYF
TRBV5-4	TRBJ2-1	CASSLVKREGRNEQFF
TRBV27	TRBJ1-5	CASSFWATGGRGNQPQHF
TRBV23-1	TRBJ2-5	CASSQTTGGETQYF
TRBV7-3	NA	CASSLSGRGAYEQYF
TRBV7-2	TRBJ2-3	CASGYWTSGTDTQYF
TRBV2	TRBJ2-1	CASRRASAQIEQFF